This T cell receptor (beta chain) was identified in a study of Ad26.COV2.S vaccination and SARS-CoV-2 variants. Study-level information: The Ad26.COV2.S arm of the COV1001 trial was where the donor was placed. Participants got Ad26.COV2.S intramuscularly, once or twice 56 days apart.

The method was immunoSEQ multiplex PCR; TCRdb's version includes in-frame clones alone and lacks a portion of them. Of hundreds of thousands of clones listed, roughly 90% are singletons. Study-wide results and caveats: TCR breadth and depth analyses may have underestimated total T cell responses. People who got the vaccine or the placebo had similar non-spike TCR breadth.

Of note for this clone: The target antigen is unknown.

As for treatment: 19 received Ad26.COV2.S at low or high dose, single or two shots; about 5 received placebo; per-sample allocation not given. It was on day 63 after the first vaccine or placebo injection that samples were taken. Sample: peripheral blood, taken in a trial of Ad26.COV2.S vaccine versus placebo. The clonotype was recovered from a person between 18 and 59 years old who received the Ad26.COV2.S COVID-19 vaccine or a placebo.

CDR3 in DNA: TGTGCCAGCAGTTTCCGGGAGGGCCGGGCCAATGAGCAGTTCTTC. It translates to CASSFREGRANEQFF. The chain employs TRBV27 and TRBJ2-1; 8 bases align to TRBD2. With 3 bases clipped from V and 6 bases from J, the junction kept 7 bases outside the gene matches. Looked up from germline, CDR1 is MNHEY and CDR2 is SMNVEV (reference sequence). The CDR3 runs 15 residues.